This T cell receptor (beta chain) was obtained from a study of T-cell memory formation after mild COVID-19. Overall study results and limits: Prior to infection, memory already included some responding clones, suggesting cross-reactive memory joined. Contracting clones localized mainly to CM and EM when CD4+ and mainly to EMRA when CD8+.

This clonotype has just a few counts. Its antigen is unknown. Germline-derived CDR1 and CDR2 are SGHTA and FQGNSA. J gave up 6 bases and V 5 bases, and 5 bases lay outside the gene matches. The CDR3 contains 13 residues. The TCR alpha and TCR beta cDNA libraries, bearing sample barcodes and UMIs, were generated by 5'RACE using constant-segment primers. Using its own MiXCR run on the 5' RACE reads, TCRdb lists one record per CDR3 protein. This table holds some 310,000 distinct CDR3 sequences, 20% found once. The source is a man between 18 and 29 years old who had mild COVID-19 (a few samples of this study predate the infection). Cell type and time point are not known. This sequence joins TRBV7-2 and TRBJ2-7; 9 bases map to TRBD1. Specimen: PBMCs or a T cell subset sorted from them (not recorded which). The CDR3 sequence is CASSRDRGTEQYF. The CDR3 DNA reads TGTGCCAGCAGCCGAGACAGGGGGACCGAGCAGTACTTC.